The clone carrying this T cell receptor beta chain was counted a few times. The entry originates in a study of T cell responses to AZD1222 COVID-19 vaccine. Germline V lookup: CDR1 SGHRS, CDR2 YFSETQ. With 4 bases clipped from V and 4 bases from J, the junction kept 4 bases outside the gene matches. This CDR3 is built from 14 residues. TCRdb's copy holds only in-frame clones and misses some; the assay was immunoSEQ multiplex PCR. Of 140,000 to 150,000 clones in the sample, about 89% are singletons; the top ten hold approximately 8%. The receptor was derived from an adult who received the MenACWY meningococcal vaccine as a control. This chain uses TRBV5-1 with TRBJ2-3; 9 positions match TRBD1. The starting material was peripheral blood, obtained 28 days after the second dose of the MenACWY control vaccine. CDR3 region: CASSVGTGPDTQYF. The DNA of the CDR3 is TGCGCCAGCAGCGTAGGGACAGGGCCAGATACGCAGTATTTT.